The 20 T cell receptor beta chains below were found in one sample sequenced in a study of OX40 agonist ivuxolimab in advanced cancers. TCRdb's table, derived via immunoSEQ multiplex PCR, lists solely in-frame clones and lacks some. The table has about 45,000 clones, approximately 91% seen once. Specimen: CD4+ or CD8+ T cells sorted from blood, collected in a trial of the OX40 agonist ivuxolimab. The receptors here all came from an adult with an advanced solid tumor such as melanoma, head and neck, liver or kidney cancer.

The chain is built from TRBV5-4 and TRBJ2-5; 8 bases line up with TRBD2. This CDR3 region has 17 residues. From germline, CDR1 is SGHNT and CDR2 YYREEE (reference sequence). V lost 3 bases, J lost 2 bases, and 12 bases stayed unmatched. In DNA form, the CDR3 reads TGTGCCAGCAGCTCCCATTGGAGCGGGGGAGCACAAGAGACCCAGTACTTC. Its protein is CASSSHWSGGAQETQYF.

The V and J genes are TRBV6-5 and TRBJ2-7, with D perhaps matching TRBD1 or TRBD2 (6 bases each). Trimming removed 7 bases at V and 0 bases at J, with 10 bases between. The CDR3 runs 13 residues. The germline gives CDR1 MNHEY, CDR2 SVGAGI. The CDR3 DNA follows: TGTGCCAGCACGGGGGACAACTCCTACGAGCAGTACTTC. It translates to CASTGDNSYEQYF.

This chain joins TRBV5-5 and TRBJ2-3; D unclear. Trimming cost V 4 bases and J 3 bases, with 12 bases left between them. Germline loops: CDR1 SGHKS, CDR2 YYEKEE (reference sequence). The CDR3 consists of 14 residues. The DNA for the CDR3 is TGTGCCAGCAGCGCCGATTTGGGTACAGATACGCAGTATTTT. Protein product: CASSADLGTDTQYF.

The V and J genes are TRBV11-2 and TRBJ2-1, with 8 bases that match TRBD2. The CDR3 length is 19 residues. CDR1 and CDR2 (germline): SGHAT, FQNNGV. With 2 bases clipped from V and 6 bases from J, the junction kept 18 bases outside the gene matches. The CDR3 sequence is CASSLWPRTSRSPFNEQFF. The CDR3 DNA sequence: TGTGCCAGCAGCTTATGGCCCCGGACTAGCAGATCCCCCTTCAATGAGCAGTTCTTC.

V usage is TRBV28 and J usage is TRBJ2-7, with 8 bases that match TRBD2. The CDR3 spans 16 residues. CDR1 MDHEN and CDR2 SYDVKM come from the germline V gene. The J segment lost 4 bases and the V segment lost 2 bases, leaving 10 bases of the junction unmatched. Written as DNA, the CDR3 is TGTGCCAGCAGTTTACCCCGGGGGGGGCTGGAGTACGAGCAGTACTTC. It is translated as CASSLPRGGLEYEQYF. The whole variable domain, filled in from reference TRBV28 and TRBJ2-7, reads DVKVTQSSRYLVKRTGEKVFLECVQDMDHENMFWYRQDPGLGLRLIYFSYDVKMKEKGDIPEGYSVSREKKERFSLILESASTNQTSMYLCASSLPRGGLEYEQYFGPGTRLTVT.

The gene calls are TRBV28 and TRBJ2-2; TRBD2 aligns across 7 bases. The V gene end was trimmed by 5 bases and the J gene end by 4 bases; junction bases not matched to a gene: 13. CDR1 and CDR2 from the germline V gene are MDHEN and SYDVKM. The CDR3 contains 17 residues. As DNA, the CDR3 is TGTGCCAGCAGTCCCACACCTCTGGGAGGGTTCACCGGGGAGCTGTTTTTT. Its protein is CASSPTPLGGFTGELFF.

The table lists this clone with a count of one. V and J are TRBV15 and TRBJ1-1; D is uncertain. V shed 6 bases and J shed 3 bases, with 8 bases lying between them. In germline, CDR1 is LNHNV, CDR2 YYDKDF (reference sequence). This CDR3 region has 12 residues. The DNA for the CDR3 is TGTGCCACCAGGGCAGTGGACACTGAAGCTTTCTTT. Translation gives CATRAVDTEAFF.

This clone was found once. The chain carries TRBV7-2 and TRBJ2-1, with 11 nucleotides matching TRBD2. This CDR3 has 15 residues. After removal of 1 base from V and 6 bases from J, the junction contained 2 bases not matched to a gene. Germline V gene data show CDR1 as SGHTA and CDR2 as FQGNSA. The CDR3 coding sequence is TGTGCCAGCAGCTTAGGTCTAGCGGGGGGCAATGAGCAGTTCTTC. Amino acids: CASSLGLAGGNEQFF.

V usage is TRBV1 and J usage is TRBJ2-7; the D segment call TRBD2 is taken from the table without a DNA check. TRBV1 is a recognized pseudogene. CDR3 length: 16 amino acids. CDR3 loop: CTSDPGLPSLSYEQYF. The CDR3 DNA sequence: TGCACCAGCGACCCGGGACTTCCCTCACTTTCCTACGAGCAGTACTTC.

The chain employs TRBV19 and TRBJ2-1; no firm D call. This CDR3 spans 15 amino acids. The ends were cut back, 5 bases at V and 8 bases at J, with 19 bases in the middle. Germline assignment: CDR1 LNHDA and CDR2 SQIVND (reference sequence). CDR3 bases: TGTGCCAGTAGTCCCTCCCAATGGGCCCGAGATGAGCAGTTCTTC. It encodes CASSPSQWARDEQFF.

This clone is a singleton in its sample. This chain links TRBV9 with TRBJ2-7; unclear D gene. The ends were cut back, 4 bases at V and 3 bases at J, with 5 bases in the middle. CDR1 is SGDLS, CDR2 YYNGEE, per germline. CDR3 length: 11 residues. CDR3 sequence reads: CASSKNYEQYF. The CDR3 DNA sequence: TGTGCCAGCAGCAAGAACTACGAGCAGTACTTC. The full variable domain, in which reference TRBV9 and TRBJ2-7 provide the parts outside the CDR3, is DSGVTQTPKHLITATGQRVTLRCSPRSGDLSVYWYQQSLDQGLQFLIQYYNGEERAKGNILERFSAQQFPDLHSELNLSSLELGDSALYFCASSKNYEQYFGPGTRLTVT.

The rearrangement links TRBV5-1 to TRBJ2-3; D is possibly TRBD2 (6 bases). The CDR3 runs 15 residues. Germline CDR1 is SGHRS and CDR2 is YFSETQ. V was trimmed by 1 base and J by 4 bases, leaving 13 bases between them. The CDR3 region has the DNA TGCGCCAGCAGCTTGTCGGGGGTCCGTCCAGATACGCAGTATTTT. Its translation: CASSLSGVRPDTQYF.

The chain combines TRBV5-6 with TRBJ2-1, with a tentative D call TRBD2 (6 bases). The CDR3 spans 14 residues. V was clipped by 3 bases and J by 4 bases, with 11 bases between them. Germline V gene sequence: CDR1 SGHDT, CDR2 YYEEEE. In DNA, the CDR3 is TGTGCCAGCAGCTGGGGGACTTCTTACAATGAGCAGTTCTTC. Residues: CASSWGTSYNEQFF.

The V call is TRBV4-2, the J call TRBJ2-1, with unresolved D. The germline gives CDR1 LGHNA, CDR2 YNFKEQ. Trimming took off 5 bases at V and 5 bases at J, with 10 bases between the two ends. The CDR3 is 13 residues long. As DNA, the CDR3 is TGTGCCAGCAGCATAGGACCCAACAATGAGCAGTTCTTC. This codes for CASSIGPNNEQFF.

The CDR3 spells CASSSEGGLPGELFF. The CDR3 nucleotides read TGCGCCAGCAGCTCGGAAGGGGGCCTCCCCGGGGAGCTGTTTTTT. The chain links TRBV5-1 to TRBJ2-2; 7 bases match TRBD1. In germline, CDR1 is SGHRS, CDR2 YFSETQ. The V gene end was trimmed by 3 bases and the J gene end by 6 bases; junction bases not matched to a gene: 8. This CDR3 spans 15 amino acids.

The chain has TRBV19 and TRBJ2-1; D is unclear. V lost 7 bases and J lost 0, with 10 bases in between. CDR1 is LNHDA, CDR2 SQIVND, per germline (reference sequence). CDR3 length: 14 amino acids. The DNA for the CDR3 is TGTGCCAGTACTGATAGAAGCTCCTACAATGAGCAGTTCTTC. Its protein product is CASTDRSSYNEQFF.

The genes are TRBV28 and TRBJ2-4; D remains ambiguous. The CDR3 totals 14 residues. The germline V gene encodes CDR1 MDHEN and CDR2 SYDVKM. V lost 3 bases and J 0 bases, leaving 6 bases between the germline ends. The CDR3 DNA follows: TGTGCCAGCAGTTTTAAGATAGCCAAAAACATTCAGTACTTC. Translated, it gives CASSFKIAKNIQYF.

This clone was counted once. V gene TRBV6-5 combines with J gene TRBJ2-1; 10 bases map to TRBD1. Germline trimming cut 3 bases from V and 7 bases from J; bases unmatched to any gene: 3. The germline V gene has CDR1 MNHEY and CDR2 SVGAGI. This CDR3 spans 14 amino acids. CDR3 in DNA: TGTGCCAGCAGTTATGGACAGGGGGTGAATGAGCAGTTCTTC. Translating gives CASSYGQGVNEQFF.

This chain connects TRBV4-1 to TRBJ2-2; TRBD2 matches at 13 bases. Germline trimming cut 5 bases from V and 6 bases from J; bases unmatched to any gene: 9. The germline V gene encodes CDR1 MGHRA and CDR2 YSYEKL. The CDR3 runs 17 residues. The CDR3 loop reads CASSYGTSGVYAGELFF. CDR3 nucleotide sequence: TGCGCCAGCAGCTACGGGACTAGCGGGGTTTACGCCGGGGAGCTGTTTTTT.

CDR3 in DNA: TGTGCCAGCAGTTCCCTGTTCCCGGGAGGAAGCCAGGAGACCCAGTACTTC. Amino acid sequence: CASSSLFPGGSQETQYF. The chain has TRBV28 and TRBJ2-5; 7 bases line up with TRBD2. There are 17 residues in the CDR3. Losses at the gene ends were 4 bases for V and 5 bases for J; bases not matched to a gene: 16. Germline-derived CDR1 and CDR2 are MDHEN and SYDVKM.